This T cell receptor beta chain was captured in a study of OX40 agonist ivuxolimab in advanced cancers. Data came from immunoSEQ multiplex PCR; TCRdb stores just in-frame clones and leaves some out. This table has tens of thousands of clones, more than 75% appearing once. This CDR3 contains 14 residues. Germline CDR1 reads MNHNY; CDR2 reads SVGAGI (reference sequence). The germline V and J ends were trimmed by 5 bases and 0 bases, with 10 bases remaining between them. Autoimmune disease history or systemic immunosuppression was exclusionary. Sequencing used CD4+ or CD8+ T cells sorted from blood, obtained in a trial of the OX40 agonist ivuxolimab. This clonotype originated in an adult with an advanced solid tumor such as melanoma, head and neck, liver or kidney cancer. The chain has TRBV6-6 and TRBJ2-5; D possibly corresponds to TRBD2 (6 bases). The CDR3 loop is CASSTGGNQETQYF. Written as DNA, the CDR3 is TGTGCCAGCAGTACTGGGGGGAACCAAGAGACCCAGTACTTC.